This T cell receptor beta chain was captured by sequencing in a study of CD8+ T cells in alopecia areata. Broader study findings: Normal scalp had lower clonality than lesional scalp, with alopecia totalis/universalis lesions showing this most strongly. With patients, TCR sharing proved less clear than in mice, a difference possibly related to HLA.

Peripheral blood samples and lesional scalp punch biopsies were obtained from alopecia areata patients. Once RNA had been extracted, it was reverse transcribed into cDNA to act as the sequencing template. Some clones are missing from TCRdb's copy, which holds only in-frame ones; the method was immunoSEQ multiplex PCR. The table includes some 120,000 clones, 45% to 50% detected once. To note about this clone: What it binds is not known.

Germline CDR1 reads MGHDK; CDR2 reads SYGVNS. Trimming took 4 bases from V and 0 from J, leaving 4 bases between them. This CDR3 has 12 residues. The sample comprised NKG2D-low CD8+ T cells sorted from blood. V and J are TRBV25-1 and TRBJ2-7; D gene uncertain. The sequence was obtained from a human donor with alopecia areata. The chain's CDR3 is CASSVSSYEQYF. The CDR3 nucleotides read TGTGCCAGCAGTGTGAGCTCCTACGAGCAGTACTTC.